This T cell receptor (beta chain) was recovered during a study of graft-versus-host responses after intestinal transplantation. With regard to this clone: Its specificity is not known.

V lost 4 bases, J lost 3 bases, and 29 bases lay in between. The CDR3 has 20 amino acids. CDR1 and CDR2 from the germline V gene are SGHKS and YYEKEE (reference sequence). The repertoire was sequenced with immunoSEQ multiplex PCR; TCRdb's copy has only in-frame clones and lacks some. The repertoire consists of roughly 75,000 clones, with 91% occurring once and the leading ten covering over 0.095%. Sequenced material: unstimulated CD4+ T cells sorted from spleen or lymph node cells, taken before intestinal transplant. The V and J genes are TRBV5-5 and TRBJ2-1, with a tentative D call TRBD1 (6 bases). The TCR originated in a human donor who received an intestinal transplant. In DNA, the CDR3 is TGTGCCAGCAGCCCCACATCAAGGGGGAATCCGGCACTGGGCTACAATGAGCAGTTCTTC. Its translation is CASSPTSRGNPALGYNEQFF.